Below, 24 T cell receptor beta chains from the same sample are listed, as sequenced in a study of T-cell reconstitution after alpha-beta-depleted transplantation in children. Preparation of the TCRbeta library used unique molecular identifiers. From the PCR reads, TCRdb called clonotypes with MiXCR, one entry per CDR3 protein. The profile covers 700,000 to 950,000 distinct CDR3 sequences, with roughly 15% appearing a single time and around 5% taken by the ten largest. Sequences were derived from PBMCs, mostly from graft donor cells, sampled 360 days after TCRalphabeta/CD19-depleted stem cell transplant. The receptor set was obtained from a male patient younger than 18 who had a stem cell transplant for acute lymphoblastic leukemia, so the T cells may come from the graft donor.

This clonotype was seen only a few times. A junction end diverges from the germline sequence, so it may reflect a read error. J is TRBJ2-7 and V is TRBV4-1; maybe TRBD2 (5 bases). Looked up from germline, CDR1 is MGHRA and CDR2 is YSYEKL. CDR3 length: 12 amino acids. CDR3 bases: TGCGCCAGCAGCCAAGGAGCGGCTCCCGAGGGCTTC. Translation: CASSQGAAPEGF.

The rearrangement links TRBV4-1 to TRBJ2-1, with 9 bases fitting TRBD2. The junction had 16 bases not matched to a gene; V was cut back by 0 bases and J by 4 bases. Per germline, CDR1 MGHRA and CDR2 YSYEKL. The CDR3 extends over 20 amino acids. For the CDR3, the DNA is TGCGCCAGCAGCCAAGATCTCACCCCCTTAGCGGGAGAAGGGTACAATGAGCAGTTCTTC. Its translation: CASSQDLTPLAGEGYNEQFF.

In its sample, this clonotype was seen a few times. This chain uses TRBV27 with TRBJ2-2, with 7 bases lining up with TRBD2. The CDR3 contains 16 residues. V shed 6 bases and J 8 bases; nucleotides not matched to a gene: 15. The germline CDR1 and CDR2 sequences are MNHEY and SMNVEV (reference sequence). The CDR3 protein is CASSTNGGVNGGELFF. CDR3 nucleotides: TGTGCCAGCAGCACTAATGGGGGGGTGAACGGAGGGGAGCTGTTTTTT.

This clonotype was counted between two and nine times. This sequence joins TRBV2 and TRBJ2-1; the match to TRBD2 covers 15 bases. Germline CDR1 reads SNHLY; CDR2 reads FYNNEI. CDR3 length: 15 residues. V lost 6 bases and J lost 9; bases outside the gene matches: 6. The CDR3, as DNA: TGTGCCAGCAGCATGCCGGGACTAGCGGGAGGTGAGCAGTTCTTC. It translates to CASSMPGLAGGEQFF. The complete variable domain, with remaining parts taken from reference TRBV2 and TRBJ2-1, reads EPEVTQTPSHQVTQMGQEVILRCVPISNHLYFYWYRQILGQKVEFLVSFYNNEISEKSEIFDDQFSVERPDGSNFTLKIRSTKLEDSAMYFCASSMPGLAGGEQFFGPGTRLTVL.

The gene calls are TRBV24-1 and TRBJ2-2; TRBD2 matches 11 bases. The CDR3 is 21 amino acids. Germline V CDR1 and CDR2: KGHDR, SFDVKD. V lost 5 bases to trimming and J lost 3 bases; unmatched junction nucleotides: 19. The CDR3 bases are TGTGCCACCAGTGCCCTCGGTCGAGACAGGGGGACTAGCGGCCACACCGGGGAGCTGTTTTTT. Its translation: CATSALGRDRGTSGHTGELFF.

The chain couples TRBV5-1 to TRBJ2-5; a weak D match, TRBD2 (5 bases). The germline CDR1 and CDR2 sequences are SGHRS and YFSETQ. Trimming removed 5 bases from V and 1 base from J, with 9 bases in between. This CDR3 region has 13 residues. This chain's CDR3 is CASSWGAQETQYF. The DNA of the CDR3 is TGCGCCAGCAGTTGGGGAGCCCAAGAGACCCAGTACTTC.

This clonotype has a handful of counts. The rearrangement uses TRBV5-1 and TRBJ2-1, with D possibly matching TRBD2 (5 bases). The CDR3 contains 15 residues. CDR1 is SGHRS, CDR2 YFSETQ, per germline. Deletions cut 0 bases from V and 7 bases from J, with 14 bases between. For the CDR3, the DNA is TGCGCCAGCAGCTTGGTGTTCCGGGAAAGGAATGAGCAGTTCTTC. It encodes CASSLVFRERNEQFF.

This clonotype has only a few counts. The chain recombines TRBV20-1 with TRBJ2-7; the match to TRBD1 covers 7 bases. CDR1 and CDR2 (germline): DFQATT, SNEGSKA (reference sequence). The CDR3 loop spans 15 amino acids. Germline trimming cut 3 bases from V and 0 bases from J; bases unmatched to any gene: 8. This chain's CDR3 is CSARDSTGSSYEQYF. The CDR3 DNA reads as TGCAGTGCTAGGGATTCGACAGGGAGCTCCTACGAGCAGTACTTC.

The rearrangement links TRBV5-4 to TRBJ2-7; D is possibly TRBD1 (6 bases). Germline loops: CDR1 SGHNT, CDR2 YYREEE (reference sequence). The CDR3 has 20 amino acids. Between the trimmed V and J ends, which lost 3 bases and 7 bases, there was a span of 35 bases. CDR3: CASSSPRPPHWTAVYDEQYF. The CDR3 coding sequence is TGTGCCAGCAGCTCCCCCAGGCCCCCCCATTGGACAGCCGTCTACGATGAGCAGTACTTC.

In DNA form, the CDR3 reads TGTGCCAGCAGTTACAAGACAGGGGGGGGGAACACCGGGGAGCTGTTTTTT. It specifies CASSYKTGGGNTGELFF. This chain connects TRBV6-5 to TRBJ2-2, with 9 positions matching TRBD1. The germline gives CDR1 MNHEY, CDR2 SVGAGI. V lost 2 bases and J lost 1; bases outside the gene matches: 5. CDR3 size: 17 residues.

The chain recombines TRBV20-1 with TRBJ2-1; 12 bases fit TRBD1. The CDR3 sequence is 14 residues long. The V gene's germline CDR1 is DFQATT and CDR2 SNEGSKA (reference sequence). V trimming: 1 base; J trimming: 12 bases; junction bases outside the gene matches: 7. In DNA, the CDR3 is TGCAGTGCTAGAGCCGGGACAGGGGGCGCGGGGCAGTTCTTC. Encoded protein: CSARAGTGGAGQFF.

This clonotype was recorded a few times. The rearrangement uses TRBV25-1 and TRBJ2-5; D unresolved. This CDR3 contains 18 residues. V gave up 0 bases and J gave up 0 bases, with 17 bases separating them. Looked up from germline, CDR1 is MGHDK and CDR2 is SYGVNS. This chain's CDR3 is CASSEYRLMRVHQETQYF. The CDR3 coding sequence is TGTGCCAGCAGTGAATATAGATTAATGCGAGTTCACCAAGAGACCCAGTACTTC.

V is TRBV20-1 and J is TRBJ2-1; no clear D. This CDR3 spans 12 amino acids. CDR1 is DFQATT and CDR2 is SNEGSKA in the germline V gene (reference sequence). V was cut by 5 bases and J by 3 bases, with 8 bases left in between. In nucleotides, the CDR3 is TGCAGTGCTGTTGACGACTACAATGAGCAGTTCTTC. Protein: CSAVDDYNEQFF.

This clonotype came up once. The rearrangement links TRBV10-3 to TRBJ2-5, with D possibly being TRBD1 (6 bases). V shed 3 bases and J shed 4 bases, with 15 bases lying between them. Germline assignment: CDR1 ENHRY and CDR2 SYGVKD. CDR3 length: 15 amino acids. The CDR3 DNA reads as TGTGCCATCAGTGACCCGGACAGTGAGGGAGAGACCCAGTACTTC. Translated, it gives CAISDPDSEGETQYF.

At least ten counts were recorded for this clonotype. The genes are TRBV11-1 and TRBJ2-2; 10 bases match TRBD2. The V segment lost 3 bases and the J segment 3 bases; nucleotides outside the gene matches: 16. Germline V CDR1 and CDR2: SGHAT, FQDESV (reference sequence). This CDR3 comprises 20 residues. This chain's CDR3 is CASSFPSTSGKRVYTGELFF. The CDR3 nucleotides read TGTGCCAGCAGCTTCCCTTCAACTAGCGGGAAAAGAGTTTACACCGGGGAGCTGTTTTTT.

This chain uses TRBV5-4 with TRBJ2-7, with D possibly matching TRBD1 (6 bases). Looked up from germline, CDR1 is SGHNT and CDR2 is YYREEE (reference sequence). The CDR3 consists of 15 residues. V gave up 2 bases and J gave up 7 bases, with 19 bases separating them. The CDR3 reads CASSLLTGGSVEQYF. Here the CDR3 DNA reads TGTGCCAGCAGCTTATTGACAGGTGGGAGTGTTGAGCAGTACTTC.

This CDR3 reads CASSFGPTSGEQPQHF. In DNA form, the CDR3 reads TGCGCCAGCAGCTTCGGGCCTACCTCAGGGGAGCAGCCCCAGCATTTT. The V gene is TRBV5-1, the J gene TRBJ1-5; a possible D gene is TRBD1 (6 bases). Germline CDR1 is SGHRS and CDR2 is YFSETQ. This CDR3 is built from 16 residues. Trimming took 2 bases from V and 7 from J, leaving 19 bases between them.

Many counts were recorded for this clonotype. The chain links TRBV14 to TRBJ2-3; tentatively, D is TRBD1 (6 bases). The CDR3 is 14 residues long. CDR1 is SGHDN, CDR2 FVKESK, per germline. Deletions cut 0 bases from V and 6 bases from J, with 10 bases between. This chain's CDR3 is CASSQDLGADTQYF. As DNA, the CDR3 is TGTGCCAGCAGCCAAGATCTGGGGGCCGATACGCAGTATTTT.

This clonotype occurred many times. The chain combines TRBV30 with TRBJ2-7; 12 bases match TRBD2. V lost 3 bases, J lost 4 bases, and 7 bases stayed unmatched. CDR1 GTSNPN and CDR2 SVGIG come from the germline V gene (reference sequence). There are 15 residues in the CDR3. CDR3 sequence reads: CAWRTLTSGSYEQYF. The CDR3 nucleotides read TGTGCCTGGAGGACCTTGACTAGCGGGAGTTACGAGCAGTACTTC.

The CDR3 region is CASSQAAALAGRGDTQYF. The CDR3 nucleotides read TGCGCCAGCAGCCAAGCGGCCGCACTAGCGGGAAGGGGGGATACGCAGTATTTT. The V and J genes are TRBV4-1 and TRBJ2-3; the match to TRBD2 covers 10 bases. The CDR3 is 18 amino acids. Trimming at V came to 1 base and at J to 6 bases, leaving 13 bases not matched to a gene. Germline CDR1 reads MGHRA; CDR2 reads YSYEKL.

This clonotype was observed a few times. This rearrangement joins TRBV29-1 to TRBJ2-1; the D is unclear. The CDR3 has 17 amino acids. Trimming left V 2 bases short and J 2 bases short, with 19 bases between. Germline-derived CDR1 and CDR2 are SQVTM and ANQGSEA. CDR3 sequence (DNA): TGCAGCGTTGAACAAAAGCCCTGGCTGGACCCCTACAATGAGCAGTTCTTC. Translation gives CSVEQKPWLDPYNEQFF.

This clonotype was recorded a few times. The J gene is TRBJ2-1, the V gene TRBV9, with TRBD2 as a possible D gene (6 bases). V was shortened by 4 bases and J by 7 bases, with 9 bases between the two germline ends. The CDR3 is made up of 12 amino acids. Germline CDR1 and CDR2: SGDLS and YYNGEE. The CDR3 spells CASSNLANEQFF. CDR3 nucleotides: TGTGCCAGCAGCAATCTAGCGAATGAGCAGTTCTTC. The variable domain in full, with the rest retrieved from reference TRBV9 and TRBJ2-1, is DSGVTQTPKHLITATGQRVTLRCSPRSGDLSVYWYQQSLDQGLQFLIQYYNGEERAKGNILERFSAQQFPDLHSELNLSSLELGDSALYFCASSNLANEQFFGPGTRLTVL.

The chain is built from TRBV6-5 and TRBJ2-4; a weak D match, TRBD2 (5 bases). Germline CDR1 reads MNHEY; CDR2 reads SVGAGI. V lost 2 bases to trimming and J lost 4 bases, with 15 bases between them. The CDR3 totals 16 residues. The CDR3 nucleotides read TGTGCCAGCAGTTACATAGAGGGCGGCCTAAAAAACATTCAGTACTTC. The encoded protein is CASSYIEGGLKNIQYF.

This chain links TRBV24-1 with TRBJ2-1; D uncertain. Germline loops: CDR1 KGHDR, CDR2 SFDVKD. The V end lost 8 bases, the J end lost 6 bases, and 13 bases lay between the germline ends. The CDR3 loop spans 13 amino acids. The CDR3 bases are TGTGCCACCATGGCCTCGTTGGTCAATGAGCAGTTCTTC. It codes for CATMASLVNEQFF.